The subject of this entry is one TCR beta chain. Its antigen is not known. TCRdb's copy holds only in-frame clones and misses some; the assay was immunoSEQ multiplex PCR. The repertoire holds roughly 2.5 million clones, approximately 92% seen once, with over 0.12% in the top ten. This sample was taken from a study of shared clonotypes between healthy human individuals. Findings and limits, study-wide: Among the subsets, naive ones generally showed larger estimated richness than memory ones. Even with large depth, rarefaction showed that sorted-subset sequencing was incomplete.

CDR1 is SGHTA, CDR2 FQGNSA, per germline. Trimming removed 6 bases at V and 6 bases at J, with 17 bases between. CDR3 size: 14 residues. The TCR sequence derives from a man aged 18 to 30 in good health. The chain joins TRBV7-2 to TRBJ1-1; a possible D gene is TRBD1 (6 bases). The sample taken for sequencing was naive CD4+ T cells sorted from blood. The subset denotes: CD45RA+ positively selected. Here the CDR3 reads CASRRGGVSSEAFF. The CDR3 nucleotides are TGTGCCAGCAGAAGGGGGGGAGTAAGCTCTGAAGCTTTCTTT. Full variable domain (outside the CDR3, taken from reference TRBV7-2 and TRBJ1-1): GAGVSQSPSNKVTEKGKDVELRCDPISGHTALYWYRQSLGQGLEFLIYFQGNSAPDKSGLPSDRFSAERTGGSVSTLTIQRTQQEDSAVYLCASRRGGVSSEAFFGQGTRLTVV.